This is a list of T cell receptor beta chains from one sample in a study of shared T cell receptors in the human thymus. Sequencing used immunoSEQ multiplex PCR; TCRdb keeps in-frame clones, though not all of them. In the table there are over 650,000 clones, about 89% of which are singletons. The same data also went into a second study, on human thymus T cells.

The sample taken for sequencing was thymocytes. The receptors stem from a boy in the first two years of life with a congenital heart defect. The CDR3 runs from the conserved cysteine through the conserved F or W. A D gene is named only where the DNA matches it firmly. Size tells how often a clone was seen (once, few, many) or the class of an expanded clone, and some rows leave it out.

>TRBJ2-6|NA|TRBV13|TRBD1
TGTGCCAGCAGCGCGGGGACAGGGGTCAGCACCCCTGGGGCCAACGTCCTGACTTTC
CASSAGTGVSTPGANVLTF
>TRBJ2-3|NA|TRBV15|NA
TGTGCCACCAGCAGAGTCAGGGGTTCCACAGATACGCAGTATTTT
CATSRVRGSTDTQYF
>TRBJ1-4|NA|TRBV6-5|TRBD1
TGTGCCAGCAGTTCCCTAACAGGGGCTCGCAATGAAAAACTGTTTTTT
CASSSLTGARNEKLFF
>TRBJ2-3|NA|TRBV27|NA
TGTGCCAGCAGTCCAACCCCAAACAGGAATAGCACAGATACGCAGTATTTT
CASSPTPNRNSTDTQYF
>TRBJ2-2|NA|TRBV27|TRBD1
TGTGCCAGCCATGACAGGGGGCACGGCACCGGGGAGCTGTTTTTT
CASHDRGHGTGELFF
>TRBJ2-5|NA|TRBV2|NA
TGTGCCAGCGGGCGGGCCGGGGAGACCCAGTACTTC
CASGRAGETQYF
>TRBJ1-5|few|TRBV28|TRBD1
TGTGCCAGCACCTCGTCGGGACAGGGGCTTAATAGCAATCAGCCCCAGCATTTT
CASTSSGQGLNSNQPQHF
>TRBJ2-1|NA|TRBV29-1|NA
TGCAGTGCCCACGGGGGGCCCGACACTTACAATGAGCAGTTCTTC
CSAHGGPDTYNEQFF
>TRBJ2-1|NA|TRBV7-2|NA
TGTGCCAGCAGCTTATTTATGCCAGGGGATGCCTACAATGAGCAGTTCTTC
CASSLFMPGDAYNEQFF
>TRBJ2-2|NA|TRBV27|NA
TGTGCCAGCAAATCGGTCACCGGGGAGCTGTTTTTT
CASKSVTGELFF
>TRBJ2-7|once|TRBV7-9|NA
TGTGCCAGCAGCCGAAACCGACGGAGCTACGAGCAGTACTTC
CASSRNRRSYEQYF
>TRBJ2-7|few|TRBV6-5|TRBD2
TGTGCCAGCAGGCCTAGCGGGGGGCCCTACGAGCAGTACTTC
CASRPSGGPYEQYF
>TRBJ2-2|NA|TRBV18|NA
TGTGCCAGCTCACCAGCGCTAGTGAGGACCGGGGAGCTGTTTTTT
CASSPALVRTGELFF
>TRBJ1-2|few|TRBV5-6|NA
TGTGCCAGCAGCTGGCGGGGTCCCTATGGCTACACCTTC
CASSWRGPYGYTF
>TRBJ2-2|NA|TRBV27|TRBD1
TGTGCCAGCAGTTTTGGGACAGGGGAAGGCGGGGAGCTGTTTTTT
CASSFGTGEGGELFF
>TRBJ2-1|NA|TRBV28|NA
TGTGCCAGCAGTTCCAACCCTGGGCGCAATGAGCAGTTCTTC
CASSSNPGRNEQFF
>TRBJ2-5|NA|TRBV10-2|NA
TGCGCCAGCAGTGGTGCAGGGACACAAGAGACCCAGTACTTC
CASSGAGTQETQYF
>TRBJ2-2|NA|TRBV11-2|NA
TGTGCCAGCGGGCCCGGGGAGCTGTTTTTT
CASGPGELFF
>TRBJ1-5|NA|TRBV21-1|NA
TGTGCCAGCAGCAAAGGGAACAGGGTAAGCGGTCAGCCCCAGCATTTT
CASSKGNRVSGQPQHF
>TRBJ2-5|NA|TRBV28|TRBD1
TGTGCCAGCAGTTTAGAGGGGGCCGGTGAAGAGACCCAGTACTTC
CASSLEGAGEETQYF
>TRBJ1-1|few|TRBV6-6|NA
TGTGCCAGCAGTTACGAGGGCGGAGCTGAAGCTTTCTTT
CASSYEGGAEAFF
>TRBJ2-1|few|TRBV5-6|NA
TGTGCCAGCAGCTTGATTATTCGGGGGACCGCCTCCTACAATGAGCAGTTCTTC
CASSLIIRGTASYNEQFF
>TRBJ2-5|NA|TRBV4-2|TRBD2
TGTGCCAGCAGCCAAGCGGTGAGCGGGGGCCTCCAAGAGACCCAGTACTTC
CASSQAVSGGLQETQYF
>TRBJ2-2|NA|TRBV15|TRBD2
TGTGCCACCAGCCCCCACGTGGGAGGGTGGGGAAACGCCGGGGAGCTGTTTTTT
CATSPHVGGWGNAGELFF
>TRBJ1-5|NA|TRBV4-1|NA
TGCGCCAGCAGTCCAGGGACATCCTATAATCAGCCCCAGCATTTT
CASSPGTSYNQPQHF
>TRBJ1-1|NA|TRBV13|NA
TGTGCCAGCAGCTTCGACAATGGTGAAGCTTTCTTT
CASSFDNGEAFF